The clone carrying this T cell receptor beta chain was seen more than once but under ten times. Antigen unknown. The data originate from a study of cytomegalovirus exposure and HLA in healthy donors. Study-wide background: Ancestry clustering placed more than 80% of roughly 400 genotyped donors in the Caucasian-associated cluster.

The primer mix had 60 Vbeta and 13 Jbeta primers. Data came from immunoSEQ multiplex PCR; TCRdb stores just in-frame clones and leaves some out. The table records approximately 150,000 clones, 75% to 80% of them present only once. This CDR3 comprises 14 residues. The germline gives CDR1 MNHEY, CDR2 SVGAGI. V lost 0 bases to trimming and J lost 5 bases; unmatched junction nucleotides: 3. Study outcomes and limitations: For TCR beta chains, V- and J-gene trimming was later linked to a missense DCLRE1C variant. Approximately 17,000 TCR beta sequences were associated with HLA alleles at 0.05 false discovery rate in a later analysis.

This sequence originates from a woman aged 40-49 years in good health and CMV-seropositive. The chain uses TRBV6-5 and TRBJ2-7; 8 nucleotides line up with TRBD1. The sample consisted of PBMCs. The CDR3 protein is CASSYSDRVDEQYF. CDR3 coding DNA: TGTGCCAGCAGTTACTCGGACAGGGTGGACGAGCAGTACTTC.